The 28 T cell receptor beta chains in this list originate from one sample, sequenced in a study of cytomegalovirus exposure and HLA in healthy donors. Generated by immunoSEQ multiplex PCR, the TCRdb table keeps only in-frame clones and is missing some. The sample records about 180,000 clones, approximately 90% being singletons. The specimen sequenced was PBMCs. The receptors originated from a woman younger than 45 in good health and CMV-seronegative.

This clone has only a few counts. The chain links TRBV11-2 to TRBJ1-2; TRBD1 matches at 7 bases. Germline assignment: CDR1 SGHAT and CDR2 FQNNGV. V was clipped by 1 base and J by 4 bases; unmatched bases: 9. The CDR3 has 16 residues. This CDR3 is CASSLGARDSLYGYTF. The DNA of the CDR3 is TGTGCCAGCAGCTTAGGGGCCCGGGACAGCCTCTATGGCTACACCTTC.

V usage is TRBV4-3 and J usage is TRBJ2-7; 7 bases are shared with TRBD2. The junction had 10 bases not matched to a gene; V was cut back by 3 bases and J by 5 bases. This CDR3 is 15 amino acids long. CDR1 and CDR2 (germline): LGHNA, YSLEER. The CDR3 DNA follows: TGCGCCAGCAGCCAGGGCCGGGGGGAGGGCGACGAGCAGTACTTC. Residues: CASSQGRGEGDEQYF.

The CDR3 coding sequence is TGTGCCAGCAGCAGGGGGCGAAGCACTGAAGCTTTCTTT. It is translated as CASSRGRSTEAFF. The J gene is TRBJ1-1, the V gene TRBV6-5, with TRBD1 matching over 8 bases. Germline V gene lookup returns CDR1 MNHEY and CDR2 SVGAGI. The junction had 4 bases not matched to a gene; V was cut back by 6 bases and J by 4 bases. This CDR3 has 13 residues.

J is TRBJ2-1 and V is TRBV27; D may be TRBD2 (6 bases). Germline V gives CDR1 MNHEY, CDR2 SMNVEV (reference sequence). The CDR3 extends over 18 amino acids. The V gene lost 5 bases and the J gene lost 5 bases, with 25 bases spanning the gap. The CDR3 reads CASSTVPGRIRIHNEQFF. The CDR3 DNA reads TGTGCCAGCAGTACGGTTCCGGGGAGGATTAGAATCCACAATGAGCAGTTCTTC.

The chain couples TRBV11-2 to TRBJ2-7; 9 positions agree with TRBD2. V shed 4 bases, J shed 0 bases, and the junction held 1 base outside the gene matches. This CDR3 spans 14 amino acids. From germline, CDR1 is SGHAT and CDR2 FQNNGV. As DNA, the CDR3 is TGTGCCAGCAGCTCGGGACTAGCCTCCTACGAGCAGTACTTC. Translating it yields CASSSGLASYEQYF.

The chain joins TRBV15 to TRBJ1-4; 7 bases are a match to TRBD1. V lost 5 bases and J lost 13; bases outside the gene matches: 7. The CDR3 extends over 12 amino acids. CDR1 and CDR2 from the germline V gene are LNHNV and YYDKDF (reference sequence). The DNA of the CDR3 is TGTGCCACCAGCGGTGAGGGGGCAAGACTGTTTTTT. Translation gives CATSGEGARLFF.

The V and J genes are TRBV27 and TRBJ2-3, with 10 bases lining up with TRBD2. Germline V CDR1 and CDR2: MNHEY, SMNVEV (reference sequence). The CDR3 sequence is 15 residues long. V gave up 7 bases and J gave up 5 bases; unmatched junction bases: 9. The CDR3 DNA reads TGTGCCAGCATGAGCGGGGGGGCCCTTAGAGATACGCAGTATTTT. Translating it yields CASMSGGALRDTQYF.

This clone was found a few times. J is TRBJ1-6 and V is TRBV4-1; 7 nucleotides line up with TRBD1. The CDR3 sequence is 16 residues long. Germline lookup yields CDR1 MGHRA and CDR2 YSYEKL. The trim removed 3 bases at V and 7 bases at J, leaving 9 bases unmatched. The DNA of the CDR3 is TGCGCCAGCAGCCATTCCACCGGGACAGTGAATTCACCCCTCCACTTT. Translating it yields CASSHSTGTVNSPLHF.

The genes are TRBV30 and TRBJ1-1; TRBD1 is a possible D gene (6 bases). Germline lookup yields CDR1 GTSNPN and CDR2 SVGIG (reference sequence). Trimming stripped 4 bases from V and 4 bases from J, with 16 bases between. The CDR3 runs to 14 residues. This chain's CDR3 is CAWTRTVLSTEAFF. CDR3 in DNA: TGTGCCTGGACTAGGACAGTTCTGAGCACTGAAGCTTTCTTT.

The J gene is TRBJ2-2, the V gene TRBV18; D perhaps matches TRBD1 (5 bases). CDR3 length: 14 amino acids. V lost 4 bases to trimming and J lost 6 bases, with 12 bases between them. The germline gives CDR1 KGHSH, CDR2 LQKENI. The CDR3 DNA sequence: TGTGCCAGCTCACAATCCAGGGATCCCGGGGAGCTGTTTTTT. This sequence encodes CASSQSRDPGELFF.

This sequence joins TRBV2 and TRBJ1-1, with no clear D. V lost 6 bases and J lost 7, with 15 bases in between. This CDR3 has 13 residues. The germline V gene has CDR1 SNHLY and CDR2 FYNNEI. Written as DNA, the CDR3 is TGTGCCAGCAGGGGCACGGGGTCCAGTGAAGCTTTCTTT. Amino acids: CASRGTGSSEAFF.

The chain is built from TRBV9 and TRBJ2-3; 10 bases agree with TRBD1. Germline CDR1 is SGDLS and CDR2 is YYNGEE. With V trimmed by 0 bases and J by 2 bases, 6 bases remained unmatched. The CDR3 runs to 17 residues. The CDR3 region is CASSVEGTGAFTDTQYF. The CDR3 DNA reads TGTGCCAGCAGCGTAGAAGGGACAGGGGCCTTCACAGATACGCAGTATTTT.

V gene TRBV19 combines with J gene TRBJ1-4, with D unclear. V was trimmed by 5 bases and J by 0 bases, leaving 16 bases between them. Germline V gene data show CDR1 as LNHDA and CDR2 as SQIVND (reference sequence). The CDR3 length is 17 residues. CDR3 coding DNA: TGTGCCAGTAGTTCGGTGTGGAGTACCGCAACTAATGAAAAACTGTTTTTT. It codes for CASSSVWSTATNEKLFF.

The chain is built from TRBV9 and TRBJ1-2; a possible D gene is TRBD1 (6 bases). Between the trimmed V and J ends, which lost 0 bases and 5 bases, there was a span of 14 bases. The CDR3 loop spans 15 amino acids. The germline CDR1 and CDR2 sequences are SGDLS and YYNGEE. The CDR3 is CASSVGDRNWYGYTF. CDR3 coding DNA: TGTGCCAGCAGCGTAGGAGACAGGAATTGGTATGGCTACACCTTC.

The CDR3 loop reads CASSSSGTGDTEAFF. As DNA, the CDR3 is TGTGCCAGCAGTTCGTCCGGGACAGGAGACACTGAAGCTTTCTTT. The chain joins TRBV5-6 to TRBJ1-1, with 8 bases that match TRBD1. After removal of 5 bases from V and 3 bases from J, the junction contained 9 bases not matched to a gene. This CDR3 has 15 amino acids. Germline V gene sequence: CDR1 SGHDT, CDR2 YYEEEE.

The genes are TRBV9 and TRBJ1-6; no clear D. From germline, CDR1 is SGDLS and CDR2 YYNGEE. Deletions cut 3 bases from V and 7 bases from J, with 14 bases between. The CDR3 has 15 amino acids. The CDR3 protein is CASSEGGLANSPLHF. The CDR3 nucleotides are TGTGCCAGCAGCGAAGGAGGACTGGCGAATTCACCCCTCCACTTT.

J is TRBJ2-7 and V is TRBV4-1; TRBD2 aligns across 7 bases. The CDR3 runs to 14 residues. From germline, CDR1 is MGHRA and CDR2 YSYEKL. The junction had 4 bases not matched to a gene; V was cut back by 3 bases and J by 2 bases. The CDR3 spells CASSQQAGTYEQYF. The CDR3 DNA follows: TGCGCCAGCAGCCAGCAAGCGGGGACCTACGAGCAGTACTTC.

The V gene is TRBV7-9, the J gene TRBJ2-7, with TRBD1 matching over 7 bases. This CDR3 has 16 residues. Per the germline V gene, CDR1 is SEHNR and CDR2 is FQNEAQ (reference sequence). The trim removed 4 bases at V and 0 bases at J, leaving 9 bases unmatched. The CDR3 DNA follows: TGTGCCAGCAGCTCGACCGGGACAGAGAGCTCCTACGAGCAGTACTTC. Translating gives CASSSTGTESSYEQYF.

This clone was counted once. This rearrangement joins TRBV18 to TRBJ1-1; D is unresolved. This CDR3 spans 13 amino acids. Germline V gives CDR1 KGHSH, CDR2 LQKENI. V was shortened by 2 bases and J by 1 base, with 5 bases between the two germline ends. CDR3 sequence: CASSPAGNTEAFF. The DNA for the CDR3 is TGTGCCAGCTCACCAGCGGGGAACACTGAAGCTTTCTTT.

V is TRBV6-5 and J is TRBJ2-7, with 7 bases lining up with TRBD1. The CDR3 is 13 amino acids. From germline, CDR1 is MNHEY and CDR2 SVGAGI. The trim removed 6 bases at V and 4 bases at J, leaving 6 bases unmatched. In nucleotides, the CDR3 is TGTGCCAGCAGCCCGACAGGGAATTACGAGCAGTACTTC. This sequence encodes CASSPTGNYEQYF.

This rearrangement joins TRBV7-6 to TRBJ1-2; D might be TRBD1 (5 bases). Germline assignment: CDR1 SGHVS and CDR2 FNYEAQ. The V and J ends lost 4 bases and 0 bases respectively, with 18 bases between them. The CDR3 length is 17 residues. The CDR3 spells CASSSGLTPLANYGYTF. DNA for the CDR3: TGTGCCAGCAGCTCGGGACTGACCCCACTAGCTAACTATGGCTACACCTTC.

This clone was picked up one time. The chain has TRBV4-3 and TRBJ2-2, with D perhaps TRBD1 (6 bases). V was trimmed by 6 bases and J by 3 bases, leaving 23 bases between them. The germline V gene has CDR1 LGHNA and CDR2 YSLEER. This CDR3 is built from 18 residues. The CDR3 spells CASSNGHRVGADTGELFF. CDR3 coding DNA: TGCGCCAGCAGTAACGGACATAGGGTGGGGGCCGACACCGGGGAGCTGTTTTTT.

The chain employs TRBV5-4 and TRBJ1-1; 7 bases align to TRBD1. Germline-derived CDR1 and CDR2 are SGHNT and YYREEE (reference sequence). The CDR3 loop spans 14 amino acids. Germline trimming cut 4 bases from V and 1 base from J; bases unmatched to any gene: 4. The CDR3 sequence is CASSDGTANTEAFF. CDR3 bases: TGTGCCAGCAGCGACGGGACAGCGAACACTGAAGCTTTCTTT.

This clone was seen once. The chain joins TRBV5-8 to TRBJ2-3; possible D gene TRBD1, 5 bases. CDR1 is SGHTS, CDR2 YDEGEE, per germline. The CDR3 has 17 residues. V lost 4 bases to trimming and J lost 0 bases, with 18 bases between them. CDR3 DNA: TGTGCCAGCAGCCGAGGTGACTGGACAACTAGCACAGATACGCAGTATTTT. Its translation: CASSRGDWTTSTDTQYF. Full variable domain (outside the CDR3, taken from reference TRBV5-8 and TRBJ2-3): EAGVTQSPTHLIKTRGQQATLRCSPISGHTSVYWYQQALGLGLQFLLWYDEGEERNRGNFPPRFSGRQFPNYSSELNVNALELEDSALYLCASSRGDWTTSTDTQYFGPGTRLTVL.

Written as DNA, the CDR3 is TGTGCCAGCAGTGAACCAGCGGGAAGGGAGCAGTTCTTC. Encoded protein: CASSEPAGREQFF. The rearrangement uses TRBV25-1 and TRBJ2-1, with 7 bases aligning to TRBD2. Losses at the gene ends were 2 bases for V and 10 bases for J; bases not matched to a gene: 5. The CDR3 is made up of 13 amino acids. Germline V lookup: CDR1 MGHDK, CDR2 SYGVNS. Based on the CDR3 plus reference TRBV25-1 and TRBJ2-1, the full variable domain is EADIYQTPRYLVIGTGKKITLECSQTMGHDKMYWYQQDPGMELHLIHYSYGVNSTEKGDLSSESTVSRIRTEHFPLTLESARPSHTSQYLCASSEPAGREQFFGPGTRLTVL.

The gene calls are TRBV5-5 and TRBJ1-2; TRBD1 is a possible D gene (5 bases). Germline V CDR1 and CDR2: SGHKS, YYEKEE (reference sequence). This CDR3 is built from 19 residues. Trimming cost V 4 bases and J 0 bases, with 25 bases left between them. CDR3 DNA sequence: TGTGCCAGCAGCCTGGCCGCACACCCAGGGTCAGGTTCTAACTATGGCTACACCTTC. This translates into CASSLAAHPGSGSNYGYTF.

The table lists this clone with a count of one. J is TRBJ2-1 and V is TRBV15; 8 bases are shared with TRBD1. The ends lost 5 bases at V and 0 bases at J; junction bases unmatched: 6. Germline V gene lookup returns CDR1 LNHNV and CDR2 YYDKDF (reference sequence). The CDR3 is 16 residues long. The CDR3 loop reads CATSGDRGSSYNEQFF. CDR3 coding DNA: TGTGCCACCAGCGGTGACAGGGGAAGCTCCTACAATGAGCAGTTCTTC.

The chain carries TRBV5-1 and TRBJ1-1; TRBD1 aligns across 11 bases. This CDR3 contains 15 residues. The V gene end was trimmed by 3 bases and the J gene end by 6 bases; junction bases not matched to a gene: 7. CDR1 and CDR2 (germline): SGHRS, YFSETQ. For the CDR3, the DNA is TGCGCCAGCAGCTGGACAGGGGGCGAAATCGCTGAAGCTTTCTTT. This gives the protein CASSWTGGEIAEAFF.